These 18 T cell receptor beta chains share one sample of origin, sequenced in a study of blood T cell repertoires in COVID-19. Libraries were prepared by immunoSEQ multiplex PCR; TCRdb keeps only in-frame clonotypes and omits some of them. The sample lists about 120,000 clones, around four fifths seen once, with approximately 2.5% in the top ten. The sample was peripheral blood. Every receptor here comes from a man aged 30 to 39 with acute or convalescent COVID-19.

The chain has TRBV4-1 and TRBJ1-1; 7 bases line up with TRBD1. CDR1 is MGHRA, CDR2 YSYEKL, per germline. This CDR3 contains 16 residues. Trimming cost V 4 bases and J 5 bases; bases outside gene matches: 13. The CDR3, as DNA: TGCGCCAGCAGCCCATCCCCCGGGACAGATAAAACTGAAGCTTTCTTT. It translates to CASSPSPGTDKTEAFF.

The rearrangement joins TRBV19 to TRBJ1-5, with 7 bases lining up with TRBD1. Trimming cost V 5 bases and J 0 bases; bases outside gene matches: 13. Germline CDR1 is LNHDA and CDR2 is SQIVND (reference sequence). The length of the CDR3 is 18 residues. CDR3 protein: CASSPSGTDFYSNQPQHF. For the CDR3, the DNA is TGTGCCAGTAGTCCCTCCGGGACAGATTTCTATAGCAATCAGCCCCAGCATTTT.

The chain employs TRBV19 and TRBJ2-1; no reliable D call. V lost 1 base and J lost 2, with 9 bases in between. The CDR3 has 15 residues. Germline CDR1 and CDR2: LNHDA and SQIVND (reference sequence). CDR3 coding DNA: TGTGCCAGTAGTATAGTCGCGAGTACCTACAATGAGCAGTTCTTC. Translating gives CASSIVASTYNEQFF.

Note on this clone: The sample has other DNA sequences that encode this CDR3 too. The V call is TRBV4-3, the J call TRBJ2-2, with D perhaps TRBD2 (6 bases). This CDR3 has 17 residues. Trimming stripped 2 bases from V and 2 bases from J, with 15 bases between. In germline, CDR1 is LGHNA, CDR2 YSLEER. As DNA, the CDR3 is TGCGCCAGCAGCCAATTTTCGGGGGTGGGTAACACCGGGGAGCTGTTTTTT. Its protein is CASSQFSGVGNTGELFF.

The chain joins TRBV10-3 to TRBJ2-3; D uncertain. Germline CDR1 reads ENHRY; CDR2 reads SYGVKD. The CDR3 extends over 12 amino acids. Between the trimmed V and J ends, which lost 7 bases and 0 bases, there was a span of 5 bases. In nucleotides, the CDR3 is TGTGCCATCACTAGTAGCACAGATACGCAGTATTTT. Amino acid sequence: CAITSSTDTQYF.

The CDR3 region is CASSQGSGSSYNSPLHF. The CDR3 DNA reads TGCGCCAGCAGCCAAGGATCCGGGAGCTCCTATAATTCACCCCTCCACTTT. The J gene is TRBJ1-6, the V gene TRBV4-3; D ambiguous. The CDR3 extends over 17 amino acids. The germline V gene encodes CDR1 LGHNA and CDR2 YSLEER. V was cut by 1 base and J by 0 bases, with 10 bases left in between.

The chain is built from TRBV5-3 and TRBJ1-2, with TRBD1 matching over 7 bases. Being an ORF, TRBV5-3 has a function that is uncertain. The J segment lost 4 bases and the V segment lost 4 bases, leaving 16 bases of the junction unmatched. The CDR3 is 17 residues long. The CDR3 region has the DNA TGTGCCAGAAGCGCCCGACTCGTACAGGGGAGTATCTATGGCTACACCTTC. It yields the protein CARSARLVQGSIYGYTF.

The V gene is TRBV6-5, the J gene TRBJ1-2, with D unclear. Germline V lookup: CDR1 MNHEY, CDR2 SVGAGI. CDR3 length equals 11 residues. Trimming left V 6 bases short and J 8 bases short, with 10 bases between. The CDR3 region has the DNA TGTGCCAGCAGACTCCCGTGGGGCTACACCTTC. It codes for CASRLPWGYTF.

The chain uses TRBV30 and TRBJ2-6; D is unclear. Germline CDR1 reads GTSNPN; CDR2 reads SVGIG (reference sequence). The CDR3 totals 16 residues. Deletions cut 0 bases from V and 2 bases from J, with 11 bases between. Here the CDR3 reads CAWSVKGRPGANVLTF. The CDR3 coding sequence is TGTGCCTGGAGTGTAAAAGGCAGGCCTGGGGCCAACGTCCTGACTTTC.

In its sample, this clone was seen a few times. This chain joins TRBV12-3 or TRBV12-4 and TRBJ1-6; D remains ambiguous. There are 13 residues in the CDR3. V lost 5 bases to trimming and J lost 6 bases, with 8 bases between them. The CDR3 nucleotides are TGTGCCAGCAGTGGGGAGTCTAATTCACCCCTCCACTTT. The encoded protein is CASSGESNSPLHF.

This chain's CDR3 is CASSILAGVAYEQYF. The CDR3 DNA reads as TGTGCCAGTAGTATTTTAGCGGGCGTTGCCTACGAGCAGTACTTC. The chain employs TRBV19 and TRBJ2-7; TRBD2 matches at 7 bases. Germline V gives CDR1 LNHDA, CDR2 SQIVND (reference sequence). After removal of 3 bases from V and 2 bases from J, the junction contained 7 bases not matched to a gene. The CDR3 has 15 residues.

The chain joins TRBV30 to TRBJ1-1; maybe TRBD1 (5 bases). The germline V gene encodes CDR1 GTSNPN and CDR2 SVGIG (reference sequence). Trimming shortened V by 1 base and J by 7 bases, and 16 bases separated the two germline ends. The CDR3 covers 14 residues. The CDR3 DNA is TGTGCCTGGAGTGCCCCGAAAAGGGGCCTTGAAGCTTTCTTT. It is translated as CAWSAPKRGLEAFF. Using reference TRBV30 and TRBJ1-1 for the parts outside the CDR3, the full variable domain is SQTIHQWPATLVQPVGSPLSLECTVEGTSNPNLYWYRQAAGRGLQLLFYSVGIGQISSEVPQNLSASRPQDRQFILSSKKLLLSDSGFYLCAWSAPKRGLEAFFGQGTRLTVV.

The gene calls are TRBV2 and TRBJ1-2; 7 bases align to TRBD1. J gave up 4 bases and V 4 bases, and 3 bases lay outside the gene matches. Looked up from germline, CDR1 is SNHLY and CDR2 is FYNNEI. The CDR3 contains 13 residues. The CDR3 reads CASSVRDSYGYTF. The CDR3 nucleotides are TGTGCCAGCAGTGTCCGGGACAGCTATGGCTACACCTTC.

This chain connects TRBV7-3 to TRBJ2-2; 14 nucleotides line up with TRBD2. The germline V gene encodes CDR1 SGHTA and CDR2 FQGTGA. The CDR3 has 18 amino acids. Trimming removed 5 bases from V and 4 bases from J; junction bases left unmatched: 9. The CDR3 loop is CASSVVAGTSGSTGELFF. The CDR3 bases are TGTGCCAGCAGCGTAGTCGCCGGGACTAGCGGGAGCACCGGGGAGCTGTTTTTT.

This chain connects TRBV21-1 to TRBJ2-7; TRBD2, the table's D call, lacks a check against the DNA. TRBV21-1 counts as a pseudogene. The CDR3 loop spans 13 amino acids. In DNA form, the CDR3 reads TGTGCCAGCAGGCGGCGGTTGGCCTACGAGCAGTACGTC. This codes for CASRRRLAYEQYV.

The V and J genes are TRBV4-1 and TRBJ1-1; D remains unclear. CDR3 size: 13 residues. Trimming cost V 2 bases and J 1 base, with 5 bases left between them. Germline V gene sequence: CDR1 MGHRA, CDR2 YSYEKL. CDR3 sequence: CASSQRGNTEAFF. The CDR3 bases are TGCGCCAGCAGCCAAAGAGGGAACACTGAAGCTTTCTTT.

The chain couples TRBV20-1 to TRBJ1-2, with D unclear. The CDR3 runs to 8 residues. V lost 4 bases and J 13 bases, leaving 7 bases between the germline ends. The germline gives CDR1 DFQATT, CDR2 SNEGSKA (reference sequence). CDR3 in amino acids: CSATTRTF. CDR3 nucleotide sequence: TGCAGTGCTACTACTCGCACCTTC.

This clone was seen only once. V and J are TRBV19 and TRBJ1-3, with D hard to call. The V and J ends lost 6 bases and 2 bases respectively, with 8 bases between them. Germline V gene data show CDR1 as LNHDA and CDR2 as SQIVND (reference sequence). This CDR3 region has 13 residues. The CDR3 spells CASRRGAGNTIYF. The CDR3 DNA reads as TGTGCCAGTAGGCGGGGAGCTGGAAACACCATATATTTT.